The 8 T cell receptor beta chains given below trace back to one sample, sequenced in a study of cytomegalovirus exposure and HLA in healthy donors. PCR was performed using 60 Vbeta and 13 Jbeta primers. Data came from immunoSEQ multiplex PCR; TCRdb stores just in-frame clones and leaves some out. The sample lists around 170,000 clones, over 75% occurring once. The sequencing sample was made of PBMCs. These receptors came from a man aged 50-60 years in good health and CMV-seronegative.

This chain joins TRBV7-2 and TRBJ2-5; 10 nucleotides line up with TRBD2. CDR1 and CDR2 (germline): SGHTA, FQGNSA. The length of the CDR3 is 16 residues. Unmatched junction bases numbered 8, after V lost 2 bases and J lost 5 bases. The CDR3: CASSLKLAGSRETQYF. CDR3 DNA: TGTGCCAGCAGCTTAAAACTAGCGGGGAGTAGGGAGACCCAGTACTTC.

This clone turned up a few times. The J gene is TRBJ1-3, the V gene TRBV5-1; no firm D call. Trimming left V 7 bases short and J 4 bases short, with 15 bases between. This CDR3 region has 14 residues. The germline V gene has CDR1 SGHRS and CDR2 YFSETQ. The CDR3 protein is CASSREARGNTIYF. CDR3 DNA: TGCGCCAGCTCCCGAGAGGCGAGGGGAAACACCATATATTTT.

The V and J genes are TRBV6-5 and TRBJ1-4; D is perhaps TRBD1 (6 bases). CDR3 length: 14 residues. V was clipped by 7 bases and J by 3 bases, with 12 bases between them. CDR1 and CDR2 (germline): MNHEY, SVGAGI. Here the CDR3 DNA reads TGTGCCAGCAAGCGGGGGCCGGCTAATGAAAAACTGTTTTTT. It codes for CASKRGPANEKLFF.

V is TRBV4-2 and J is TRBJ2-3; tentatively, D is TRBD2 (5 bases). The ends were cut back, 0 bases at V and 2 bases at J, with 6 bases in the middle. This CDR3 spans 14 amino acids. Germline V CDR1 and CDR2: LGHNA, YNFKEQ. CDR3 sequence: CASSQDDYTDTQYF. Written as DNA, the CDR3 is TGTGCCAGCAGCCAAGATGACTACACAGATACGCAGTATTTT.

This sequence joins TRBV5-6 and TRBJ2-7, with D perhaps TRBD1 (7 bases). The CDR3 has 12 amino acids. V was pared by 3 bases and J by 4 bases, with 8 bases between. CDR1 is SGHDT and CDR2 is YYEEEE in the germline V gene. CDR3 nucleotides: TGTGCCAGCAGCTCAGGGGGGTACGAGCAGTACTTC. Encoded protein: CASSSGGYEQYF. Looking up the rest from reference TRBV5-6 and TRBJ2-7 gives the full variable domain: DAGVTQSPTHLIKTRGQQVTLRCSPKSGHDTVSWYQQALGQGPQFIFQYYEEEERQRGNFPDRFSGHQFPNYSSELNVNALLLGDSALYLCASSSGGYEQYFGPGTRLTVT.

Only one count was recorded for this clone. The chain has TRBV5-6 and TRBJ1-5; 7 nucleotides line up with TRBD1. CDR1 is SGHDT, CDR2 YYEEEE, per germline. V was pared by 4 bases and J by 6 bases, with 4 bases of the junction left unmatched. The CDR3 covers 13 residues. Here the CDR3 DNA reads TGTGCCAGCAGCCGAACAGGGGCTCAGCCCCAGCATTTT. Its protein is CASSRTGAQPQHF.

The chain has TRBV6-6 and TRBJ2-1; TRBD1 might be the D (6 bases). This CDR3 has 13 amino acids. The germline gives CDR1 MNHNY, CDR2 SVGAGI (reference sequence). V dropped 2 bases and J dropped 7 bases, with 9 bases sitting between them. The CDR3 here is CASSYLQGNEQFF. CDR3 DNA sequence: TGTGCCAGCAGTTACCTACAGGGAAATGAGCAGTTCTTC.

The rearrangement joins TRBV2 to TRBJ1-3; 9 nucleotides line up with TRBD1. Germline V CDR1 and CDR2: SNHLY, FYNNEI. The CDR3 consists of 14 residues. The V segment lost 11 bases and the J segment 7 bases; nucleotides outside the gene matches: 12. The CDR3 loop reads CASLRGQGANTIYF. CDR3 in DNA: TGTGCCTCTCTAAGGGGACAGGGTGCGAACACCATATATTTT.